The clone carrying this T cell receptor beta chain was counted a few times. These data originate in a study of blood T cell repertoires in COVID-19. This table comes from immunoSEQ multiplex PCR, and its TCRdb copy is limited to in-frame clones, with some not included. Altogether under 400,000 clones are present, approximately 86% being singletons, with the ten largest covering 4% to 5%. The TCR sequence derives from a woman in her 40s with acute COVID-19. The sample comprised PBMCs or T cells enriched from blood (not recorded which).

The CDR3 nucleotides are TGTGCCGGGGGACAGGGGACTGATCAGCCCCAGCATTTT. Its translation: CAGGQGTDQPQHF. V and J are TRBV28 and TRBJ1-5, with TRBD1 matching over 10 bases. Trimming cost V 11 bases and J 5 bases; bases outside gene matches: 6. This CDR3 has 13 amino acids. Germline loops: CDR1 MDHEN, CDR2 SYDVKM.